This T cell receptor (beta chain) was found in a study of blood T cell repertoires in COVID-19. Turning to the study itself: Nucleic acid was either cDNA or gDNA, and it came from T cells, B-cell-depleted T cells, or PBMCs.

Original data processing: Reference gene primer amplification yielded estimated nucleated cell counts. TCRdb keeps only in-frame clones here, not all; method: immunoSEQ multiplex PCR. V and J calls plus clone size are reproduced from that table; the DNA served to infer D and trimming. In the table there are some 370,000 clones, around 90% of which are singletons. The clonotype originates from a man between 18 and 29 years old with active or convalescent COVID-19. The sequenced sample was peripheral blood.

CDR3 loop: CATSRAVRDRGFQPQHF. In DNA, the CDR3 is TGTGCCACCAGCAGAGCGGTCCGGGACAGGGGGTTTCAGCCCCAGCATTTT. The chain couples TRBV15 to TRBJ1-5, with 11 bases identical to TRBD1. The CDR3 sequence is 17 residues long. The V gene end was trimmed by 1 base and the J gene end by 6 bases; junction bases not matched to a gene: 8. The germline V gene encodes CDR1 LNHNV and CDR2 YYDKDF (reference sequence).